This T cell receptor beta chain was sequenced during a study of cytomegalovirus exposure and HLA in healthy donors. Findings and caveats of the study: TCR beta chains numbering more than 150 were designated cytomegalovirus-associated. Some public TCRs appeared in many individuals, while most sequences were rare.

Germline CDR1 is SGHRS and CDR2 is YFSETQ. The CDR3 totals 17 residues. It was with 60 Vbeta and 13 Jbeta primers that the PCR ran. Only in-frame clones appear in the TCRdb table, and some are missing; sequencing was by immunoSEQ multiplex PCR. There are fewer than 150,000 clones in the sample; 80% occur only once, and 4.5% to 6.5% lies in the top ten. Despite likely unrecorded immune exposures, the donors were nominally healthy at the time of sampling. This clone was picked up a small number of times. The antigen remains undetermined. The junction does not match germline at one end; this may be a read error.

Sequencing input: PBMCs. The chain combines TRBV5-1 with TRBJ1-2; a possible D gene is TRBD1 (5 bases). The source is a male donor in good health and CMV-seronegative. CDR3 region: CASTLKDGEGINYGYTF. CDR3 DNA sequence: TGCGCCAGCACCTTGAAAGATGGGGAGGGGATTAACTATGGCTACACCTTC.